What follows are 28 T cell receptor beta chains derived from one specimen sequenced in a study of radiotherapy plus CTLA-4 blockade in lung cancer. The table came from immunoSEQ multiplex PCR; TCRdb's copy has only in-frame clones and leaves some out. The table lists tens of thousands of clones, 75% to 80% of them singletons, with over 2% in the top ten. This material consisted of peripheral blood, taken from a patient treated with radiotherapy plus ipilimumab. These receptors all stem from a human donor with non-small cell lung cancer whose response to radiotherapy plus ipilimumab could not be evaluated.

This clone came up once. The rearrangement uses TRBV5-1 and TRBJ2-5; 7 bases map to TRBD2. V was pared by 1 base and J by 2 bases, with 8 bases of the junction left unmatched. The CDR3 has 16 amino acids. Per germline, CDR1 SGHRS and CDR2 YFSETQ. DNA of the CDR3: TGCGCCAGCAGCTTGCGAGCTAGCGGAGTTCAAGAGACCCAGTACTTC. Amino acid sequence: CASSLRASGVQETQYF.

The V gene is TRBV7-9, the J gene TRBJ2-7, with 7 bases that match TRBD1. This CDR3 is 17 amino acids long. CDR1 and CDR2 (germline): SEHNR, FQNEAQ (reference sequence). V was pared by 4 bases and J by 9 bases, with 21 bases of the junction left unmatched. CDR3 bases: TGTGCCAGCAGCTATCTACAGGGGTGGGGAAATGAGGGGAGGCAGTACTTC. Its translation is CASSYLQGWGNEGRQYF.

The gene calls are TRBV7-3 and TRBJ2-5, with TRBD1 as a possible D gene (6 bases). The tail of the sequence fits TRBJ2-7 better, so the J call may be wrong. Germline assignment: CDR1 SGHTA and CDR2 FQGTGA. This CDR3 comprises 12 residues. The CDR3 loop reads CASSPTGDEQYF. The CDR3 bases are TGTGCCAGCAGCCCGACAGGAGACGAGCAGTACTTC.

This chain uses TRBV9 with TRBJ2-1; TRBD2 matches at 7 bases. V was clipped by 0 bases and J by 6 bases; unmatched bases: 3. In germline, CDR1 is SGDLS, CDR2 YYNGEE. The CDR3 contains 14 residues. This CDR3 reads CASSVAPGGNEQFF. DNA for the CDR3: TGTGCCAGCAGCGTAGCTCCGGGGGGCAATGAGCAGTTCTTC.

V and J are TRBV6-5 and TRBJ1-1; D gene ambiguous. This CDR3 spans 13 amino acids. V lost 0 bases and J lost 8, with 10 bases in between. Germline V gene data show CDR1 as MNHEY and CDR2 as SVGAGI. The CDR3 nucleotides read TGTGCCAGCAGTTACTCGGGCACGCTCGAAGCTTTCTTT. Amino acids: CASSYSGTLEAFF.

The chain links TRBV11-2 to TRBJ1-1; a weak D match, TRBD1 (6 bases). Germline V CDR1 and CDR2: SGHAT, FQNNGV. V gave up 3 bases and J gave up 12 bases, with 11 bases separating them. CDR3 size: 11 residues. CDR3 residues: CASSFRQGTFF. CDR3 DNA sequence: TGTGCCAGCAGCTTTCGTCAGGGGACTTTCTTT.

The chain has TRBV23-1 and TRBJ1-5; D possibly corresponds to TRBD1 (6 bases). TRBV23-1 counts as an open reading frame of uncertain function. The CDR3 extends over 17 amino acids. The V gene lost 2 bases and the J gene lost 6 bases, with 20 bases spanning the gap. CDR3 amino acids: CASSQPPATGSSQPQHF. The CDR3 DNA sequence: TGCGCCAGCAGTCAACCTCCGGCCACAGGGAGCTCTCAGCCCCAGCATTTT.

This chain's CDR3 is CSVPDRGGYTF. DNA of the CDR3: TGCAGCGTTCCTGACAGGGGCGGCTACACCTTC. The gene calls are TRBV29-1 and TRBJ1-2; 8 bases are a match to TRBD1. CDR1 SQVTM and CDR2 ANQGSEA come from the germline V gene. Trimming took 5 bases from V and 8 from J; bases not matched to a gene: 4. The CDR3 is 11 residues long.

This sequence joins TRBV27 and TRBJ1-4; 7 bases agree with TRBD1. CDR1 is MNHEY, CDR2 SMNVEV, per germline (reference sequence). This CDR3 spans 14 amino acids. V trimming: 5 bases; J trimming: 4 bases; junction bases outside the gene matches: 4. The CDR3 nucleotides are TGTGCCAGCAGTAAGAACAGGGGTAATGAAAAACTGTTTTTT. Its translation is CASSKNRGNEKLFF.

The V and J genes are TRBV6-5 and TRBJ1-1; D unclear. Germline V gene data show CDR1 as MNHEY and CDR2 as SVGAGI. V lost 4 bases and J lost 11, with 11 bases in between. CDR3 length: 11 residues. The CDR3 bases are TGTGCCAGCAGTTCATGGGCGAGTGCTTTCTTT. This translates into CASSSWASAFF.

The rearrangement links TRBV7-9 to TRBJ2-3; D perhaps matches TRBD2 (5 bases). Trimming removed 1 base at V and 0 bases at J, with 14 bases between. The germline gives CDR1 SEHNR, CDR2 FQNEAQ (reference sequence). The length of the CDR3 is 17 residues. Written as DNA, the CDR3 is TGTGCCAGCAGCTTAGACCCCTGGACTGCTAGCACAGATACGCAGTATTTT. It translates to CASSLDPWTASTDTQYF.

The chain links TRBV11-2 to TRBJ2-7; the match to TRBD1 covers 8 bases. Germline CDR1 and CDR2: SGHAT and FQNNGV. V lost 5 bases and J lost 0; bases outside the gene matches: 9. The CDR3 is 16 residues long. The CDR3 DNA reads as TGTGCCAGCAGCCTACTACTTGGGACAGGCTCCTACGAGCAGTACTTC. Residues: CASSLLLGTGSYEQYF.

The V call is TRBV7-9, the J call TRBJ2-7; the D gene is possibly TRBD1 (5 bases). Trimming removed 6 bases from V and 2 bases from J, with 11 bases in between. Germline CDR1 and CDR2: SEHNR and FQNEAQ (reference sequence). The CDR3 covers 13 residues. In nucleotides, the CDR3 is TGTGCCAGCAGTTATCAGGGTGCCTACGAGCAGTACTTC. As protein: CASSYQGAYEQYF.

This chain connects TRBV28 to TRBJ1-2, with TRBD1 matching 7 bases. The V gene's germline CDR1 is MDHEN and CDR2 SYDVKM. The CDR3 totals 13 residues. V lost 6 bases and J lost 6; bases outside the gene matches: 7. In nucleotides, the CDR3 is TGTGCCAGCAGGCGACAGGGTCGAGATGGCTACACCTTC. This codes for CASRRQGRDGYTF.

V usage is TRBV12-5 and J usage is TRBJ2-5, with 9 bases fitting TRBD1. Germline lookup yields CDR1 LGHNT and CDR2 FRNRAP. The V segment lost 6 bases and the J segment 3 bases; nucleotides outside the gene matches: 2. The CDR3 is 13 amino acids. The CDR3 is CASGRDREETQYF. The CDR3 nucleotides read TGTGCTAGTGGCCGGGACAGGGAAGAGACCCAGTACTTC.

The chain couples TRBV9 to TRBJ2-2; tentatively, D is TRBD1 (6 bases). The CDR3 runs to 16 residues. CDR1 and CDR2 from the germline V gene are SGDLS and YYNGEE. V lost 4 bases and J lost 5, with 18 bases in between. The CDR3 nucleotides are TGTGCCAGCAGCTATAGCCTCAGGGGAAGAACCGGGGAGCTGTTTTTT. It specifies CASSYSLRGRTGELFF. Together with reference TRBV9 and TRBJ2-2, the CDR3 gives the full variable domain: DSGVTQTPKHLITATGQRVTLRCSPRSGDLSVYWYQQSLDQGLQFLIQYYNGEERAKGNILERFSAQQFPDLHSELNLSSLELGDSALYFCASSYSLRGRTGELFFGEGSRLTVL.

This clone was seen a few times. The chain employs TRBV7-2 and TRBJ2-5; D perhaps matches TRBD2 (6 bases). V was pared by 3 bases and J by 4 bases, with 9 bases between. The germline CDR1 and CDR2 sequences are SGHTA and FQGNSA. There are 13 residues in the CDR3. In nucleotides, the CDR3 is TGTGCCAGCAGCTTGGGGACTGTAGAGACCCAGTACTTC. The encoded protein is CASSLGTVETQYF.

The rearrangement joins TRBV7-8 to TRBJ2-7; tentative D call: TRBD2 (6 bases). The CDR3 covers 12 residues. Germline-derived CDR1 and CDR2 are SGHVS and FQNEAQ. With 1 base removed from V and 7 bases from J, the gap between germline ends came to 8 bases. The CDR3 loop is CASSLVGREQYF. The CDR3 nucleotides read TGTGCCAGCAGCTTAGTAGGGAGGGAGCAGTACTTC. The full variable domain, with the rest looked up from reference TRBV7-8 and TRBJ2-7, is GAGVSQSPRYKVAKRGQDVALRCDPISGHVSLFWYQQALGQGPEFLTYFQNEAQLDKSGLPSDRFFAERPEGSVSTLKIQRTQQEDSAVYLCASSLVGREQYFGPGTRLTVT.

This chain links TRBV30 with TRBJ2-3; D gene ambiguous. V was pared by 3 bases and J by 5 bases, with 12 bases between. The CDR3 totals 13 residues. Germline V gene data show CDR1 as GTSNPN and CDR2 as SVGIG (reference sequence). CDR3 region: CAWRLGSEDTQYF. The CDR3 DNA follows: TGTGCCTGGAGGTTGGGCAGTGAAGATACGCAGTATTTT.

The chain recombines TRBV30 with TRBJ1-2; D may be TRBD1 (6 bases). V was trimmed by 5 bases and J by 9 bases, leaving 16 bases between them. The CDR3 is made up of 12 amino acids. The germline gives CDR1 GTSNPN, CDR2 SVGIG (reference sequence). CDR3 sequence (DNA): TGTGCCTGGTCCCGACAGGTTGAAAGCTACACCTTC. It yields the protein CAWSRQVESYTF. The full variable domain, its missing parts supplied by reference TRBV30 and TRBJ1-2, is SQTIHQWPATLVQPVGSPLSLECTVEGTSNPNLYWYRQAAGRGLQLLFYSVGIGQISSEVPQNLSASRPQDRQFILSSKKLLLSDSGFYLCAWSRQVESYTFGSGTRLTVV.

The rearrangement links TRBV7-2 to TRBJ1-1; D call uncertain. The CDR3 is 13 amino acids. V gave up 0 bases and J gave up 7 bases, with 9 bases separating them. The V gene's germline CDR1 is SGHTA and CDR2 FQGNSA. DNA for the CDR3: TGTGCCAGCAGCTTAGCGAACGGAGATGAAGCTTTCTTT. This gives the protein CASSLANGDEAFF.

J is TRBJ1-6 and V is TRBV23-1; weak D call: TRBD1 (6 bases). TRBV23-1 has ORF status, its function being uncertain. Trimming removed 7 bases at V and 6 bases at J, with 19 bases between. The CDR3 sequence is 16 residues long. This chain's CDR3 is CASIGGAETVNSPLHF. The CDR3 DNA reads TGCGCCAGCATTGGGGGGGCAGAAACTGTTAATTCACCCCTCCACTTT.

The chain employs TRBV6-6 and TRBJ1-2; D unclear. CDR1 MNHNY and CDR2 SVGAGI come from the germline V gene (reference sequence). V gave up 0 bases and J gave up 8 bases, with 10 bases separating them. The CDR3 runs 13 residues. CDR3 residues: CASSYSGVNGYTF. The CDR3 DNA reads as TGTGCCAGCAGTTACTCCGGGGTTAACGGCTACACCTTC.

This chain's CDR3 is CASSFGGTGVKEQYF. The DNA for the CDR3 is TGTGCCAGCAGTTTTGGGGGGACAGGGGTTAAGGAGCAGTACTTC. The chain carries TRBV27 and TRBJ2-7; 10 nucleotides line up with TRBD1. The V segment lost 3 bases and the J segment 7 bases; nucleotides outside the gene matches: 9. The CDR3 spans 15 residues. In germline, CDR1 is MNHEY, CDR2 SMNVEV (reference sequence).

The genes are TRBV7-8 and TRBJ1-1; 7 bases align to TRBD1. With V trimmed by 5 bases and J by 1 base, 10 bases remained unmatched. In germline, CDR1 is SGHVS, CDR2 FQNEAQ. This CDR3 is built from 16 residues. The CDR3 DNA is TGTGCCAGCAGCCAAAGGGACAGTCTGCAGAACACTGAAGCTTTCTTT. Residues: CASSQRDSLQNTEAFF.

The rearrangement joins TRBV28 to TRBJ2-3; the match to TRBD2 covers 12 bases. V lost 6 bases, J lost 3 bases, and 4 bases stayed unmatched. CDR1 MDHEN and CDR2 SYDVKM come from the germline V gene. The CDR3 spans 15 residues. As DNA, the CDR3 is TGTGCCAGCAGCCCCACTAGCGGGAGGACAGATACGCAGTATTTT. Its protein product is CASSPTSGRTDTQYF.

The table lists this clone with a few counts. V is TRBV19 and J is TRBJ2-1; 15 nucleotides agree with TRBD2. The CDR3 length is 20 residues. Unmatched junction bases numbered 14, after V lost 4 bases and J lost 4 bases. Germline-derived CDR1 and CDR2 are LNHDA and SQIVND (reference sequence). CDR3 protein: CASSKDPPGLAGGLYNEQFF. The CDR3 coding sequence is TGTGCCAGTAGTAAAGACCCCCCGGGACTAGCGGGGGGATTATACAATGAGCAGTTCTTC.

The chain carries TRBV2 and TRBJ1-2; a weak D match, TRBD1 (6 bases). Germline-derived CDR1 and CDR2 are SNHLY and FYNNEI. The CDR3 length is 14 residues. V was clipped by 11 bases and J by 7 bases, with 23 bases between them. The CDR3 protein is CALSRSNRVSGYTF. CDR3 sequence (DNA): TGTGCCCTCTCTCGCAGCAACAGGGTTAGTGGCTACACCTTC.